The clone carrying this T cell receptor beta chain was seen more than once but under ten times. Its antigen is not known. These data originate in a study of human T cells and chemical hapten exposure. TCRdb called the RACE reads again in MiXCR, with one record for every CDR3 protein. This sample carries some 100,000 distinct CDR3 sequences, 9.2% of them seen once, and the ten largest clones take about 3.4%. As for time point: patch test 2, 6 weeks after DPC sensitization. Described treatment: therapeutic diphenylcyclopropenone sensitization with weekly scalp DPC. The CDR3 consists of 13 residues. Germline V gene sequence: CDR1 SGHRS, CDR2 YFSETQ. V was clipped by 7 bases and J by 0 bases, with 9 bases between them. Whole-study results and caveats: Correlating positively with patch test score were the PT1 expanded TCR counts.

This chain uses TRBV5-1 with TRBJ2-3; no firm D call. This clonotype was obtained from a woman aged 40 to 50 with alopecia areata. Some clones in this sample may be carry-over from other donors' samples. The sample was whole blood, taken in connection with sensitization to the hapten diphenylcyclopropenone (DPC). DNA for the CDR3: TGCGCCAGCCGTACGGCCAGCACAGATACGCAGTATTTT. As protein: CASRTASTDTQYF.